This T cell receptor beta chain was sequenced for a study of blood T cell repertoires in COVID-19 (dated by TCRdb to the early 2020s). Background on the whole study: The collaborator samples originated in the United States, Italy and Spain and spanned the acute and convalescent phases of COVID-19. The prospective study material was composed of cDNA or gDNA derived from T cells, B-cell-depleted T cells, or PBMCs. The dataset comprised deeply sampled blood TCRbeta repertoires from subjects exposed to, actively infected with, or recovered from COVID-19. The repertoires were released in a freely available public database meant as a resource for research on the immune response to SARS-CoV-2. The samples were drawn from two sources: the first 160 participants of the ongoing ImmuneRACE study, and some 1,300 subjects contributed by 6 global collaborators. Sample metadata almost always included a de-identified subject ID, COVID-19 status, age in years and sex. HLA class I and class II types, where available, came from metadata supplied by the sample provider rather than from assay-based typing.

In the prospective study, participants were roughly 18 to 95 years old, resided in about two dozen geographic areas of the United States, and were enrolled through a virtual design. Cohort assignment in the prospective study relied on participant-reported clinical history from a screening survey and a study questionnaire. For ImmuneRACE Cohort 3, a participant was defined as recovered based on two consecutive negative NP/OP PCR tests, clearance by a healthcare professional, or resolution of symptoms. In the prospective study, mobile phlebotomists collected whole blood, serum and a nasopharyngeal or oropharyngeal swab from each participant. Additional blood draws and questionnaires over an approximately two-month period could optionally be provided by prospective study participants. Blood samples from the prospective study were shipped frozen or at room temperature prior to DNA extraction. Results the study describes overall, beyond this receptor: The amount of clinical and demographic metadata varied by source and participant and was provided uncurated.

TCRbeta CDR3 regions were amplified from genomic DNA by means of the immunoSEQ Assay, a bias-controlled multiplex PCR. The source study handled its data this way. Nucleated cell counts per sample were estimated from amplification of reference gene primers within the assay. Sequence reads were collapsed and filtered to measure the absolute abundance of every unique TCRbeta CDR3 rearrangement. For each sample, productive Simpson clonality was calculated as the square root of Simpson's diversity index over productive rearrangements. In its TCRdb copy, this immuneACCESS table keeps in-frame sequences only and misses some clones. Where compared with another copy, unresolved V genes explain less than half of these, and the others have no known cause. V and J calls and clone size are those listed in that table; D and trimming were worked out from the DNA. The sample table contains fewer than 300,000 clones; only one count was recorded for under 90% of them. The top ten clones comprise about 16% of the sample.

As to this clone: Its recognized antigen is unknown. No much larger clone exists at a distance of one base, and base qualities are not known.

The CDR3 has 16 amino acids, counting the end cysteine and phenylalanine. This entry keeps only the CDR3 DNA: 48 bases, framed from base 1. Reading the germline V gene gives CDR1 SGHAT and CDR2 FQNNGV. At the junction V is shortened by 5 bases and J by 0 bases, with 17 bases in between. The sequence came from a man aged 18 to 29 who had recovered from COVID-19. The chain uses TRBV11-2 and TRBJ2-7, with a weak D call of TRBD1 (5 bases match). The sample was PBMCs or T cells enriched from blood (not recorded which). The DNA is TGTGCCAGCAGCGGGCAGTTGACAGAGAGCTCCTACGAGCAGTACTTC. It codes for CASSGQLTESSYEQYF. The CDR3, completed at both ends by the reference TRBV11-2 and TRBJ2-7 genes, gives the full variable domain EAGVAQSPRYKIIEKRQSVAFWCNPISGHATLYWYQQILGQGPKLLIQFQNNGVVDDSQLPKDRFSAERLKGVDSTLKIQPAKLEDSAVYLCASSGQLTESSYEQYFGPGTRLTVT.